This T cell receptor beta chain is from a study of cytomegalovirus exposure and HLA in healthy donors. Regarding the study as a whole: It was only CMV serostatus that was available as immune exposure information. In a later analysis, about 17,000 TCR beta sequences were associated with HLA alleles at 0.05 false discovery rate. The likely origin of a cluster of highly shared sequence variants was a sequencing artifact. Analyses of presence/absence relied on an assumption of roughly uniform sequencing depth across donors.

60 Vbeta and 13 Jbeta primers were used in PCR. Using immunoSEQ multiplex PCR, the repertoire was profiled, and TCRdb retains in-frame clones only, with some absent. The sample has roughly 130,000 clones, 75% to 90% seen once. This CDR3 is built from 16 residues. The V gene end was trimmed by 4 bases and the J gene end by 9 bases; junction bases not matched to a gene: 10. Germline CDR1 LGHNA, CDR2 YNFKEQ. Concerning this clone: Its cognate antigen is unknown.

This sequence originates from a woman aged 40 to 50 in good health and CMV-seropositive. V usage is TRBV4-2 and J usage is TRBJ2-1, with 12 nucleotides matching TRBD2. The sequenced sample consisted of PBMCs. DNA of the CDR3: TGTGCCAGCAGCCCTCACGCAGGGACTAGCGGGCTTGAGCAGTTCTTC. Its translation: CASSPHAGTSGLEQFF.